This T cell receptor (beta chain) was sequenced during a study of OX40 agonist ivuxolimab in advanced cancers. Regarding the complete study: Ivuxolimab was an agonistic, fully human IgG2 monoclonal antibody directed against OX40 (CD134), a costimulatory receptor. Intravenous ivuxolimab was administered to patients every 2 weeks at six dose levels: 0.01, 0.1, 0.3, 1.5, 3 and 10 mg/kg. Of the 52 patients in dose escalation, about 20 had hepatocellular carcinoma, about 15 had melanoma, 9 had renal cell carcinoma and 9 had head and neck cancer. In the dose-escalation cohort, approximately 82% of patients were male, and the mean age was approximately 60 years with a range of roughly 20 to 79. Prior anti-PD-1, anti-PD-L1 or anti-CTLA-4 therapy was permitted, and checkpoint inhibitors had been received by approximately 39% of dose-escalation patients. Partial responses were achieved by three dose-escalation patients, of whom one had hepatocellular carcinoma and two had cutaneous melanoma. The purpose of peripheral TCRbeta sequencing was to test whether ivuxolimab changed TCR sequence diversity and led to clonal T-cell expansion. The paper covers the monotherapy dose-escalation part of the phase I ivuxolimab trial, which included N ≈ 57 patients.

The trial excluded patients who had a history of autoimmune disease or who were on systemic immunosuppression. Peripheral blood for TCR sequencing was collected from all dose cohorts at baseline, on cycle 4 day 1, and on cycle 7 day 1. Samples came from an open-label, multicenter, first-in-human phase I dose-escalation trial of ivuxolimab. The trial enrolled adults with locally advanced or metastatic head and neck squamous cell, hepatocellular, melanoma or renal cell carcinoma. Before TCR sequencing, CD4+ and CD8+ T cells were separately sorted from peripheral blood. Note on this clone: The clone's antigen remains unknown. No much larger clonotype is one base removed from it; base qualities were not supplied.

The paper as a whole reports these results and caveats: At doses of 0.1 to 3.0 mg/kg, clonal expansion of both CD4+ and CD8+ blood T cells was observed from baseline to week 6. On average, CD8+ T cells showed more expanded clones than CD4+ T cells after ivuxolimab. Antigen specificity was not determined for the clonally expanded peripheral T cells. Low levels of normalized T-cell clonal expansion were also seen in some patients who did not respond. Partial responders in the 0.1-3.0 mg/kg groups had among the lowest normalized peripheral clonal expansion, especially among CD8+ T cells.

For sequencing of the TCRbeta CDR3 region, genomic DNA was extracted from the sorted cells. The immunoSEQ Assay was used to sequence the TCRbeta CDR3 regions. As stored in TCRdb, this immuneACCESS dataset retains in-frame rearrangements with V and J assigned. A fraction of the clones does not appear; measured against another copy, unresolved V genes explain less than half of the discrepancy, and the remainder lacks a known reason. The sample includes about 28,000 clones, with less than 85% observed a single time. Approximately 28% of the sample belongs to the ten largest clones. The material was CD4+ or CD8+ T cells sorted from blood, obtained in a trial of the OX40 agonist ivuxolimab. The receptor's source is an adult with an advanced solid tumor such as melanoma, head and neck, liver or kidney cancer.

The encoded CDR3 is CASSAPTGTSGAGREQFF. The DNA sequence is as follows: TGTGCCAGCAGCGCCCCCACCGGGACTAGCGGCGCAGGGCGGGAGCAGTTCTTC. The rearranged chain carries TRBV9 and TRBJ2-1, with 11 middle bases fitting TRBD2. Measured from the cysteine to the phenylalanine, the CDR3 is 18 residues long. Only the CDR3 region is kept as DNA, spanning 54 bases read in frame from base 1. CDR1 and CDR2 were assigned from the germline V gene as SGDLS and YYNGEE. V has 3 bases trimmed and J has 10 bases trimmed; junction bases matching no gene number 18.